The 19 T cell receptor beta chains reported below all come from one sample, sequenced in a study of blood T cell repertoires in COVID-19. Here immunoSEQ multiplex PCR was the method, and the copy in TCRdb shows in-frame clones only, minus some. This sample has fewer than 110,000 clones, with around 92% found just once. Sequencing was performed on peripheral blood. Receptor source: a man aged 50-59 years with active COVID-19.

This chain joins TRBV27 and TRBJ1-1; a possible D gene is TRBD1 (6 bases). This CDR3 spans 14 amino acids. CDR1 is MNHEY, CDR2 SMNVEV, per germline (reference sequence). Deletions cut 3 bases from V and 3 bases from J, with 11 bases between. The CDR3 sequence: CASSFRQGYTEAFF. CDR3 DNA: TGTGCCAGCAGTTTCCGGCAGGGGTACACTGAAGCTTTCTTT.

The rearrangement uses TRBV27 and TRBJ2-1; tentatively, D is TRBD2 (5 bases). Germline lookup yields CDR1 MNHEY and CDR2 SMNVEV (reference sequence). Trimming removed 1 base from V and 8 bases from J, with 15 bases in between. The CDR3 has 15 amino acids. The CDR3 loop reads CASSLFGERYDEQFF. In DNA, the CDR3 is TGTGCCAGCAGTTTATTCGGGGAGAGGTATGATGAGCAGTTCTTC.

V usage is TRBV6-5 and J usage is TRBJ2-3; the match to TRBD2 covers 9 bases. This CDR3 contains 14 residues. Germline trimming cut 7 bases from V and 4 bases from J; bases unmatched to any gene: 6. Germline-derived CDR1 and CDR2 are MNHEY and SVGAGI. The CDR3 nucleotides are TGTGCCAGCAAGAGGGGACTAGCTTCAGATACGCAGTATTTT. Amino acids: CASKRGLASDTQYF.

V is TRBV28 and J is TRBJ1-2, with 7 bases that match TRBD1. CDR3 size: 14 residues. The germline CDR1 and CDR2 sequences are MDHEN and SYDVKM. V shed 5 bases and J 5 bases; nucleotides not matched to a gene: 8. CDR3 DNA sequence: TGTGCCAGCAGTAAACCGGGACAGAAATATGGCTACACCTTC. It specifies CASSKPGQKYGYTF.

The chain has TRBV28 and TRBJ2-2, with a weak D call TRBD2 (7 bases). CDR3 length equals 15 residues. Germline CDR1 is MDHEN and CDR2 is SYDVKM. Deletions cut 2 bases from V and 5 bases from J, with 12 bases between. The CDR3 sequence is CASSLRGGFTGELFF. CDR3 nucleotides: TGTGCCAGCAGTTTAAGGGGGGGATTTACCGGGGAGCTGTTTTTT.

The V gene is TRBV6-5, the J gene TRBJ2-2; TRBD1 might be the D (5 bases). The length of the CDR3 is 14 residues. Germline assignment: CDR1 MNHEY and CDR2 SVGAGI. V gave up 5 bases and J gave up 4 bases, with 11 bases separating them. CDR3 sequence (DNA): TGTGCCAGCAGTAGGGGTCGGAGCACCGGGGAGCTGTTTTTT. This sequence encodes CASSRGRSTGELFF.

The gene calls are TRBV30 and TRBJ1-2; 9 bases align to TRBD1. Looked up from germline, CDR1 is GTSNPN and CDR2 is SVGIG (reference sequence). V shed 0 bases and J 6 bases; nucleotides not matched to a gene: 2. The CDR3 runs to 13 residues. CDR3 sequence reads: CAWSVQGAHGYTF. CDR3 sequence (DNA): TGTGCCTGGAGTGTACAGGGGGCTCATGGCTACACCTTC.

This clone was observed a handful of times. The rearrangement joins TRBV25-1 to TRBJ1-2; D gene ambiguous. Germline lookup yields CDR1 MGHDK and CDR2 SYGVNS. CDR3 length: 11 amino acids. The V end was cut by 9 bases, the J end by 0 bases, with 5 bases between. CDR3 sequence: CASFTNYGYTF. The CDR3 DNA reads TGTGCCAGTTTCACTAACTATGGCTACACCTTC.

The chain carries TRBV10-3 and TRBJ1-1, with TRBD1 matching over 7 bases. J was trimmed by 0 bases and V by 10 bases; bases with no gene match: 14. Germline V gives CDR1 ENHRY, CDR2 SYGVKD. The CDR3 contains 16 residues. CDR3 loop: CATQTDRPILNTEAFF. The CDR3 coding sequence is TGTGCCACCCAAACGGACAGGCCCATTCTGAACACTGAAGCTTTCTTT.

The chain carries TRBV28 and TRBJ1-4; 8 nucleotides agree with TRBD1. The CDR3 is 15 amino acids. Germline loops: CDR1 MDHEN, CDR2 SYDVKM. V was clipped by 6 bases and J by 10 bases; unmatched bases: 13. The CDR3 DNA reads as TGTGCCAGCAGGGCGGGACAGGCCCTAAGTGGAAAACTGTTTTTT. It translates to CASRAGQALSGKLFF.

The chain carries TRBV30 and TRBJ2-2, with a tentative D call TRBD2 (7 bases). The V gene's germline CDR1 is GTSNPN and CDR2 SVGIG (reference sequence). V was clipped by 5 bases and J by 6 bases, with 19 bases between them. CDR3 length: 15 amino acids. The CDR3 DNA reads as TGTGCCTGGGCCGACGGGGGGCTTATGTCCGGGGAGCTGTTTTTT. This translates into CAWADGGLMSGELFF.

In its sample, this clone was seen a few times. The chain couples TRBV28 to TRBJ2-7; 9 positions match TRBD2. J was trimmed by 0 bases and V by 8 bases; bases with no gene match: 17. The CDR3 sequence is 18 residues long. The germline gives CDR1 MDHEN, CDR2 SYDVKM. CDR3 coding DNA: TGTGCCAGCGCCCCTAGCGGGATAGGTGGGGGGAGCTCCTACGAGCAGTACTTC. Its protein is CASAPSGIGGGSSYEQYF.

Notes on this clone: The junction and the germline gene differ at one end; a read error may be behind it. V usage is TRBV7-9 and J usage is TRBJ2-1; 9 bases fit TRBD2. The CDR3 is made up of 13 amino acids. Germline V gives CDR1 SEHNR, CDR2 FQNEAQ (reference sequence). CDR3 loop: CAIAGVAGDVGVF. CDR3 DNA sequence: TGTGCCATAGCAGGGGTAGCGGGAGATGTAGGGGTCTTC. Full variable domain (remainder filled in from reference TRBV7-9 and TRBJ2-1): DTGVSQNPRHKITKRGQNVTFRCDPISEHNRLYWYRQTLGQGPEFLTYFQNEAQLEKSRLLSDRFSAERPKGSFSTLEIQRTEQGDSAMYLCAIAGVAGDVGVFGPGTRLTVL.

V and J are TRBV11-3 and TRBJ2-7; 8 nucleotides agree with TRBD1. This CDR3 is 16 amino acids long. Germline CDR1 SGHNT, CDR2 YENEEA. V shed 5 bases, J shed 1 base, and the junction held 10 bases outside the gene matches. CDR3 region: CASSKLRGRWSYEQYF. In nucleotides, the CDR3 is TGTGCCAGCAGCAAACTCAGGGGGCGATGGTCCTACGAGCAGTACTTC.

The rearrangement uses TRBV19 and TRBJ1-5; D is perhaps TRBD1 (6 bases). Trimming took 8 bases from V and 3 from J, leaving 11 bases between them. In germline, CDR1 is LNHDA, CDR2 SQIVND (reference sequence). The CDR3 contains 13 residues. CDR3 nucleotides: TGTGCCAGTCTTGGACAGCACAATCAGCCCCAGCATTTT. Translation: CASLGQHNQPQHF. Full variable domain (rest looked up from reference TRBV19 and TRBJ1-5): DGGITQSPKYLFRKEGQNVTLSCEQNLNHDAMYWYRQDPGQGLRLIYYSQIVNDFQKGDIAEGYSVSREKKESFPLTVTSAQKNPTAFYLCASLGQHNQPQHFGDGTRLSIL.

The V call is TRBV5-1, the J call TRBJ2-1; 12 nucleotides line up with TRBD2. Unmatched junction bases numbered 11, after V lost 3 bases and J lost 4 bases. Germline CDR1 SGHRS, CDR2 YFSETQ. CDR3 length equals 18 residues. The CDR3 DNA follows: TGCGCCAGCAGCTCAGTCGTTCTAGCGGGAGGGCCTTACAATGAGCAGTTCTTC. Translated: CASSSVVLAGGPYNEQFF.

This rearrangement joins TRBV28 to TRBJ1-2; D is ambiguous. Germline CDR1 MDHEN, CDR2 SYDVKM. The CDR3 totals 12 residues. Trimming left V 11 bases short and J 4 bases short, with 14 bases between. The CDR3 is CALGRRSYGYTF. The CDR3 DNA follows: TGTGCCCTCGGCAGGCGAAGCTATGGCTACACCTTC.

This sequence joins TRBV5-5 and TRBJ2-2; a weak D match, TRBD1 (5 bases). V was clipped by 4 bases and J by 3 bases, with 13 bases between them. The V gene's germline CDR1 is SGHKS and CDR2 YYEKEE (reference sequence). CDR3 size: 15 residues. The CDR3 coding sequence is TGTGCCAGCAGCGCCAGGGCATGGGACACCGGGGAGCTGTTTTTT. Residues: CASSARAWDTGELFF.

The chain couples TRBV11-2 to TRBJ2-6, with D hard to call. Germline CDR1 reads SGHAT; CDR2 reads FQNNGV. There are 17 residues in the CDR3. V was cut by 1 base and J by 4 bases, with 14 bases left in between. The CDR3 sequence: CASSLGPGSPGANVLTF. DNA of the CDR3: TGTGCCAGCAGCTTAGGACCAGGCAGCCCCGGGGCCAACGTCCTGACTTTC.